These 19 T cell receptor beta chains were sequenced from one sample in a study of shared T cell receptors in the human thymus. Assay: immunoSEQ multiplex PCR; the TCRdb copy retains only in-frame clones and omits some. The sample lists 450,000 to 650,000 clones, approximately 80% occurring once. This sample was also put to use in a study of human thymus T cells.

The sample consisted of thymocytes. These receptors all stem from a boy in the first two years of life with a congenital heart defect.

The rearrangement uses TRBV2 and TRBJ2-3; 7 bases fit TRBD1. Germline values: CDR1 SNHLY, CDR2 FYNNEI. The CDR3 spans 14 residues. The trim removed 7 bases at V and 1 base at J, leaving 5 bases unmatched. CDR3 in DNA: TGTGCCAGCACGGACAGGCGCCGCACAGATACGCAGTATTTT. Amino acids: CASTDRRRTDTQYF.

This chain joins TRBV4-1 and TRBJ2-7; 11 bases line up with TRBD2. CDR1 is MGHRA and CDR2 is YSYEKL in the germline V gene. The CDR3 has 18 residues. Trimming at V came to 1 base and at J to 4 bases, leaving 12 bases not matched to a gene. DNA for the CDR3: TGCGCCAGCAGCCAAGTGGGCCCTAGCGGGAGGTTTGGGTACGAGCAGTACTTC. Amino acid sequence: CASSQVGPSGRFGYEQYF.

This clone occurred a few times. The chain links TRBV18 to TRBJ2-7; 11 nucleotides match TRBD2. J lost 1 base, V lost 5 bases, and 4 bases had no gene match. Germline lookup yields CDR1 KGHSH and CDR2 LQKENI. The length of the CDR3 is 15 residues. DNA for the CDR3: TGTGCCAGCTCAGCCCTAGCGGGAGGTTCCTACGAGCAGTACTTC. It translates to CASSALAGGSYEQYF.

This chain uses TRBV28 with TRBJ2-7; 10 bases match TRBD1. This CDR3 comprises 15 residues. Looked up from germline, CDR1 is MDHEN and CDR2 is SYDVKM. V was pared by 3 bases and J by 6 bases, with 8 bases of the junction left unmatched. The CDR3 coding sequence is TGTGCCAGCAGTTTCCGGGACAGGGGACGGGGCGAGCAGTACTTC. This sequence encodes CASSFRDRGRGEQYF. The full variable domain, rest sourced from reference TRBV28 and TRBJ2-7, is DVKVTQSSRYLVKRTGEKVFLECVQDMDHENMFWYRQDPGLGLRLIYFSYDVKMKEKGDIPEGYSVSREKKERFSLILESASTNQTSMYLCASSFRDRGRGEQYFGPGTRLTVT.

The chain employs TRBV10-3 and TRBJ1-1; no clear D gene. Germline V CDR1 and CDR2: ENHRY, SYGVKD. V gave up 0 bases and J gave up 1 base, with 6 bases separating them. The CDR3 loop spans 14 amino acids. The CDR3 spells CAISESTGNTEAFF. DNA of the CDR3: TGTGCCATCAGTGAGTCTACGGGGAACACTGAAGCTTTCTTT.

V usage is TRBV6-5 and J usage is TRBJ2-5; 7 bases are shared with TRBD1. V shed 0 bases, J shed 2 bases, and the junction held 6 bases outside the gene matches. The CDR3 is made up of 16 amino acids. Germline V gene lookup returns CDR1 MNHEY and CDR2 SVGAGI. The CDR3 loop is CASSYSQDRIQETQYF. Here the CDR3 DNA reads TGTGCCAGCAGTTACTCGCAGGACAGGATTCAAGAGACCCAGTACTTC.

This clone was seen only a few times. The V gene is TRBV19, the J gene TRBJ1-4, with 7 bases matching TRBD1. CDR1 and CDR2 from the germline V gene are LNHDA and SQIVND (reference sequence). The junction had 11 bases not matched to a gene; V was cut back by 5 bases and J by 8 bases. The CDR3 length is 15 residues. CDR3 DNA sequence: TGTGCCAGTAGTGCGACAGGGAAGGGAGGAGAAAAACTGTTTTTT. It translates to CASSATGKGGEKLFF.

The chain employs TRBV7-9 and TRBJ2-3; tentative D call: TRBD1 (5 bases). Trimming took 1 base from V and 14 from J, leaving 13 bases between them. The CDR3 totals 12 residues. Germline CDR1 is SEHNR and CDR2 is FQNEAQ (reference sequence). CDR3 residues: CASSLGWGERYF. In DNA, the CDR3 is TGTGCCAGCAGCTTAGGGTGGGGCGAGCGGTATTTT.

The V call is TRBV14, the J call TRBJ2-7, with D perhaps TRBD1 (5 bases). Germline CDR1 and CDR2: SGHDN and FVKESK. There are 14 residues in the CDR3. The ends were cut back, 4 bases at V and 4 bases at J, with 14 bases in the middle. CDR3 nucleotides: TGTGCCAGCAGCCCGGTCCAGGGAAATTACGAGCAGTACTTC. It yields the protein CASSPVQGNYEQYF.

This clone has only a few counts. The chain recombines TRBV7-4 with TRBJ2-7, with D perhaps TRBD1 (6 bases). V lost 0 bases and J 3 bases, leaving 15 bases between the germline ends. The CDR3 covers 16 residues. The germline CDR1 and CDR2 sequences are SGHVT and SQSDAQ. The CDR3 sequence is CASSLAPGVWDYEQYF. In nucleotides, the CDR3 is TGTGCCAGCAGCTTAGCTCCAGGGGTTTGGGACTACGAGCAGTACTTC.

This sequence joins TRBV27 and TRBJ1-5; D is unresolved. The CDR3 totals 13 residues. CDR1 and CDR2 from the germline V gene are MNHEY and SMNVEV (reference sequence). Trimming took off 6 bases at V and 4 bases at J, with 10 bases between the two ends. The CDR3 DNA follows: TGTGCCAGCAGCCCCGGGGTGAATCAGCCCCAGCATTTT. As protein: CASSPGVNQPQHF.

In DNA form, the CDR3 reads TGTGCCAGCAGTTTAGCGGGTACCGCAGATACGCAGTATTTT. Protein product: CASSLAGTADTQYF. The rearrangement joins TRBV6-5 to TRBJ2-3, with 7 bases that match TRBD2. Germline CDR1 MNHEY, CDR2 SVGAGI. The CDR3 length is 14 residues. The V and J ends lost 4 bases and 4 bases, in that order; junction bases with no gene match: 5.

The chain couples TRBV5-6 to TRBJ2-1; the match to TRBD2 covers 8 bases. The length of the CDR3 is 15 residues. With V trimmed by 6 bases and J by 3 bases, 8 bases remained unmatched. Germline assignment: CDR1 SGHDT and CDR2 YYEEEE. CDR3 nucleotides: TGTGCCAGCACCCCGAGCGGGAGAGGCTACAATGAGCAGTTCTTC. It encodes CASTPSGRGYNEQFF.

The chain couples TRBV6-4 to TRBJ2-7; tentative D call: TRBD2 (5 bases). CDR1 MRHNA and CDR2 SNTAGT come from the germline V gene. The V end was cut by 10 bases, the J end by 4 bases, with 14 bases between. This CDR3 comprises 12 residues. CDR3 nucleotides: TGTGCCACCCCCCCCGGCGGGTACGAGCAGTACTTC. Residues: CATPPGGYEQYF.

The chain has TRBV7-2 and TRBJ2-5, with 13 bases matching TRBD2. Germline V gives CDR1 SGHTA, CDR2 FQGNSA. The CDR3 contains 17 residues. Unmatched junction bases numbered 9, after V lost 4 bases and J lost 4 bases. Written as DNA, the CDR3 is TGTGCCAGCAGCTCGGGACTAGCGGGGCGGGGGTTAGAGACCCAGTACTTC. Its translation is CASSSGLAGRGLETQYF.

V and J are TRBV4-2 and TRBJ1-5; D may be TRBD1 (5 bases). The ends were cut back, 0 bases at V and 0 bases at J, with 12 bases in the middle. The CDR3 runs to 17 residues. In germline, CDR1 is LGHNA, CDR2 YNFKEQ. CDR3 residues: CASSQDGGYNSNQPQHF. The DNA for the CDR3 is TGTGCCAGCAGCCAAGATGGGGGGTACAATAGCAATCAGCCCCAGCATTTT.

In this sample, this clone turned up once. The chain uses TRBV28 and TRBJ2-7, with D possibly TRBD2 on 7 matching bases. Germline loops: CDR1 MDHEN, CDR2 SYDVKM. The V end was cut by 6 bases, the J end by 2 bases, with 17 bases between. The CDR3 consists of 15 residues. In DNA form, the CDR3 reads TGTGCCAGCAGGGACCCAGCGGGACACCCCTACGAGCAGTACTTC. Protein sequence: CASRDPAGHPYEQYF.

The genes are TRBV25-1 and TRBJ1-5, with TRBD1 identical over 8 bases. V lost 7 bases to trimming and J lost 0 bases; unmatched junction nucleotides: 8. Germline V CDR1 and CDR2: MGHDK, SYGVNS. This CDR3 comprises 16 residues. The CDR3 protein is CASIKTGAYSNQPQHF. The CDR3, as DNA: TGTGCCAGCATTAAGACAGGGGCATATAGCAATCAGCCCCAGCATTTT.

V usage is TRBV10-3 and J usage is TRBJ1-5; possible D gene TRBD1, 6 bases. V was clipped by 0 bases and J by 5 bases, with 11 bases between them. CDR1 ENHRY and CDR2 SYGVKD come from the germline V gene. The CDR3 extends over 15 amino acids. In DNA form, the CDR3 reads TGTGCCATCAGTGAGTCTGGACAGAAGGATCAGCCCCAGCATTTT. It translates to CAISESGQKDQPQHF.